This T cell receptor (beta chain) derives from a study of T cells after yellow fever vaccination. The CDR3 is made up of 15 amino acids. The J segment lost 5 bases and the V segment lost 4 bases, leaving 10 bases of the junction unmatched. Germline lookup yields CDR1 LGHNA and CDR2 YSLEER. Regarding the study as a whole: In post-booster samples, most primary-vaccination clones reappeared (just under 97% CD4, over 70% CD8).

Remarks on this clonotype: Its specificity is not known.

5'RACE template switching added a universal primer site and UMIs to TCR cDNA. TCRdb re-analysed the 5' RACE reads in MiXCR, keeping a single row per CDR3 protein. The table lists about 330,000 distinct CDR3 sequences, over 4% of them singletons, with approximately 23% in the top ten. This chain links TRBV4-3 with TRBJ1-1; TRBD1 matches at 7 bases. The origin of this receptor is a man between 18 and 29 years old who received the YFV17D yellow fever vaccine. The sequencing used PBMCs, collected 5 days after the yellow fever booster vaccination. The CDR3 nucleotides are TGCGCCAGCAGCCCCCAGGGGGGACTGGAAACTGAAGCTTTCTTT. This gives the protein CASSPQGGLETEAFF.